This TCR beta chain was profiled in a study of response to subunit inactivated influenza vaccine. Germline V gives CDR1 SGDLS, CDR2 YYNGEE. The V segment lost 0 bases and the J segment 0 bases; nucleotides outside the gene matches: 5. This CDR3 spans 19 amino acids. TCRdb re-called the RT-PCR reads with MiXCR, one entry per CDR3 protein. The data show around 520,000 distinct CDR3 sequences, with 25% seen just once and approximately 2% held by the top ten. This clonotype turned up a few times. The chain employs TRBV9 and TRBJ2-3; 15 bases fit TRBD2. The TCR sequence derives from a man between 45 and 60 years old who received an inactivated influenza vaccine. The sample was CD4+ T cells sorted from PBMCs, taken approximately 5 days after vaccination. The CDR3 bases are TGTGCCAGCAGCGTAGGGGGACTAGCGGGAGGTTTAAGCACAGATACGCAGTATTTT. Protein product: CASSVGGLAGGLSTDTQYF.